This T cell receptor (beta chain) came from a study of cytomegalovirus exposure and HLA in healthy donors listed by TCRdb under 2017. Concerning the study at large: According to an earlier analysis of 587 of the donors, 150 million to 200 million T cells yielded 120 million or so unique TCR beta sequences and approximately 300 Gb of sequence data. To predict cytomegalovirus infection status, the study combined high-throughput TCR immunosequencing, statistical association of individual TCRs with disease status, and machine learning. Alongside the repertoire data, information on donor age, sex, ethnicity and CMV serostatus was compiled. A separate validation cohort of over a hundred different subjects was used in addition to the roughly 670-subject first cohort. The number of donors typed differed by locus, with about 629-640 for A, B, C, DRB1 and DQB1, 522 for DQA1, 600 to 610 for DPA1, and some 450 for DPB1. About 5 DR-DQ haplotypes were handled as single units for association and clustering, since linkage in the cohort was strong. To decide whether each TCR beta V gene segment behaved as functional or pseudogenic, an earlier analysis of some 570 of the donors relied on high-throughput TCR beta sequencing. In a later genetic analysis, genome-wide SNP genotypes for about three fifths of the 666 donors were used, and that subset was treated as a discovery cohort. Roughly 310 gigabases of sequencing data and 70 million to 100 million unique TCR sequences were included in an early release covering under 650 HLA-typed donors. In the later analysis, no new phenotypic data were used to find candidate immune exposures; instead, reliance was placed on TCR beta sequences and their occurrence across donors. HLA typing included class I and class II loci at four-digit resolution. Every repertoire in the discovery cohort had been generated on one and the same sequencing platform. Among roughly 370 genotyped donors of the cohort, an average of 235,054 unique TCR beta nucleotide sequences were sequenced per donor, roughly a sixth of them non-productive. The study profiled the T cell repertoires of 500 to 800 subjects by immunosequencing and related them to cytomegalovirus serostatus. The study aimed to test whether signatures of past pathogen exposure could be identified by cataloging public T cell receptors. In a later analysis, previously published TCR beta repertoires from about 640 donors were re-analyzed and high-resolution HLA genotyping was added so that TCR occurrence patterns could be studied. Of the roughly 400 genotyped donors, around 81% fell in the genetic ancestry cluster associated with self-reported Caucasian donors. Paper-wide results and their limitations: A group of highly shared sequence variants was considered likely to be a technical artifact of the sequencing pipeline. Cytomegalovirus status was reported to be diagnosed by the classifier with high specificity and sensitivity in both the original and validation cohorts. In vitro tests confirmed that three of the cytomegalovirus-associated TCR beta chains recognize cytomegalovirus antigens. CMV serostatus was the only immune exposure information available for the cohort. This cohort had only TCR beta chains sequenced, and the lack of alpha or paired-chain data limited which features could be detected. The authors suggested that the approach could potentially be generalized to other disease states and immunological phenotypes. A later analysis found that TCR association rates varied across HLA loci, with DRB1 alleles showing the most associated TCRs and HLA-C alleles the fewest. When HLA alleles, especially DR and DQ, strongly co-occurred, attributing TCR associations to individual alleles was difficult. Specific HLA alleles were associated with 15,000 to 20,000 TCR beta sequences at a false discovery rate of 0.05 in a later analysis. In a later analysis, HLA-associated TCR beta chains showed more clonal expansion and lower generation probabilities than non-associated chains that were equally common. A later genetic analysis reported fewer N-insertions in productive TCRs among donors in an Asian-associated ancestry cluster than the roughly 670-donor mean. Most TCR sequences were observed very rarely across donors, whereas some public TCRs were present in many individuals. Because counts were too low, seventeen rarely observed V segments, including chromosome 9 orphons, were excluded from the earlier analysis of under 650 of the donors. Some IMGT-functional V segments, including TRBV6-2 and TRBV6-3, could not be told apart with the 87-base-pair reads, so those segments were excluded. In a later genetic analysis, a missense DCLRE1C variant was associated with V-gene and J-gene trimming of TCR beta chains, and the association was replicated in an independent cohort. In a later analysis, most CMV-associated TCR beta chains were found to appear HLA-restricted, with HLA associations seemingly driven largely by CMV exposure. Linkage disequilibrium might explain the correlated functional status among segregating V segments, but an unknown experimental factor could not be ruled out. A further reported finding was that TCR beta sequences accurately predicted the HLA-A and HLA-B alleles for most subjects in the first cohort. The study gave a list of about 160 TCR beta chains associated with cytomegalovirus. Roughly uniform sequencing depth across donors was assumed in presence/absence analyses, although this assumption may not hold. Because HLA typing was missing for some donors at each locus, association tests included only the typed subset. In an earlier analysis of approximately 590 of the donors, most TCR beta V segments were observed in productive rearrangements about 87% or about 30% of the time, broadly matching IMGT annotations. In a later analysis, several top co-occurrence clusters were reported to appear linked to parvovirus B19, influenza, CMV and Epstein-Barr virus.

Library method: the immunoSEQ multiplex PCR assay. The multiplex PCR relied on a mix of 60 forward primers for TCR Vbeta segments and 13 reverse primers for TCR Jbeta segments. The CDR3 region of rearranged TCR beta genes was amplified from genomic DNA with a multiplex PCR assay. On the Illumina HiSeq System, the amplified TCR beta libraries were sequenced as 87-base-pair reads. The source study handled its data this way. In a later analysis, tens of millions of unique TCR beta chains were counted across the roughly 610 repertoires, and approximately 11 million of these chains were shared by at least two donors. A nearest-neighbor algorithm error-corrected the raw reads and collapsed the reads into unique sequences, merging closely related sequences to remove PCR and sequencing errors. V, D and J gene segments were assigned by aligning CDR3 sequences to IMGT reference sequences. For a sequence to be retained, a match of at least six nucleotides was required to both a V gene segment and a J gene segment. Rearrangements were called productive when the CDR3 lacked stop codons and stayed in frame with V and J; all others were non-productive. Following IMGT convention, CDR3 was defined as the stretch from the second conserved V-encoded cysteine up to the conserved J-encoded phenylalanine. The earlier analysis of 500 to 600 of the donors excluded sequences that lacked an unambiguous match to a single V gene segment. In an earlier analysis of approximately 590 of the donors, V segments were called functional above 56.7% productive rearrangements and were called segregating when the between-donor standard deviation exceeded 5%. A statistical classification framework was built for diagnosing cytomegalovirus status from the catalog of TCR beta chain sequences. In a later analysis, V and J genes were assigned by comparing TCR nucleotide sequences against IMGT/GENE-DB human TR gene sequences. The TCRdist pipeline was used in a later analysis to assign CDR3 sequences and most-parsimonious VDJ recombination scenarios. In a later analysis, every TCR beta chain was defined by the combination of its CDR3 amino acid sequence and its V-gene family, and reads without a unique V-gene family were dropped. As a way to deal with suspected cross-contamination and a sequencing artifact, a later analysis dropped under 600 nucleotide sequences that were highly shared and had low generation probability. In a later analysis, a clonal expansion index for each public chain was calculated from normalized within-repertoire ranks of inferred template counts. In a later analysis, generation probabilities were computed with a VDJ recombination model fitted to out-of-frame rearrangements, and the resulting probabilities were checked against IGoR. In a later analysis, TCR-TCR, TCR-HLA and TCR-CMV co-occurrence was scored with hypergeometric tests, and a repertoire-size bias correction was applied to TCR pairs. In a later analysis, false discovery rates were estimated by permuting HLA or CMV assignments 20 times. In a later analysis, co-occurring TCRs were grouped using DBSCAN, with TCRdist sequence similarity added in when clustering inside HLA-allele-positive subsets. Co-occurrence clustering excluded repertoires with fewer than 30,000 or more than 120,000 public chains, plus five with anomalous nucleotide sharing. This is the immuneACCESS table as TCRdb keeps it, with only in-frame sequences that have V and J called. A part of the clones is gone; compared with another copy, unresolved V genes explain less than half, and the rest is unexplained. V and J calls and clone size are given by that table; D and trimming were obtained from the DNA. The sample table holds over 85,000 clones, of which roughly 79% were seen once. The ten largest account for about 2% of the sample.

The cohort comprised several hundred healthy bone marrow donors. Cohort members were all nominally healthy when sampled, although unrecorded immune exposures were likely present. The donor tested CMV seronegative and was one of the 352 seronegative cohort members. Every donor gave a peripheral blood sample, and the peripheral blood mononuclear cells from that sample were used for TCR beta sequencing. The Qiagen DNeasy Blood Extraction Kit was used to extract genomic DNA from the blood cell samples. The CDR3 has 15 amino acids, counting the end cysteine and phenylalanine. Solely the CDR3 DNA is kept, with 45 bases framed from the first base. CDR1 and CDR2 were assigned from the germline V gene as MDHEN and SYDVKM. Trimming leaves V shorter by 2 bases and J shorter by 8 bases, with the junction holding 9 bases beyond the gene matches. Worth noting for this clone: There is no known antigen for this receptor. No per-base quality is available; no much larger clone lies one base away.

The sample taken for sequencing was PBMCs. The chain uses TRBV28 and TRBJ1-2; TRBD1 agrees with 9 junctional bases. This sequence originates from a man in his forties in good health and CMV-seronegative. CDR3 sequence: CASSLRNRGLGGYTF. The bases read TGTGCCAGCAGTTTAAGGAACAGGGGGCTTGGAGGCTACACCTTC.